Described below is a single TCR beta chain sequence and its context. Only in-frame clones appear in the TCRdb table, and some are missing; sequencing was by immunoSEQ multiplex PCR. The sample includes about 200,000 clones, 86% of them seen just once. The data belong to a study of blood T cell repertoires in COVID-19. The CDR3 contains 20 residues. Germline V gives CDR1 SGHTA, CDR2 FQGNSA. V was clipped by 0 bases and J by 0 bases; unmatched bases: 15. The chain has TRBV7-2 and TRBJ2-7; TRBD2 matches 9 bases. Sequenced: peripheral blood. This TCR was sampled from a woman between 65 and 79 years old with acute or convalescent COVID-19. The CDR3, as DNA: TGTGCCAGCAGCTTAGCGCGTCTTGGCGGGAGGGCTAGAAGCTCCTACGAGCAGTACTTC. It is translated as CASSLARLGGRARSSYEQYF.